Below, one T cell receptor (beta chain) is given with its context. Its antigen is still unknown. The data are from a study of radiotherapy plus CTLA-4 blockade in lung cancer. Points from the study as a whole: Some TCR clones had been derived from tumors. These clones expanded in peripheral blood after radiotherapy plus ipilimumab. Reports state that early shifts in blood T cell clones, with interferon-beta, best predicted response.

Data came from immunoSEQ multiplex PCR; TCRdb stores just in-frame clones and leaves some out. The repertoire includes about 67,000 clones, approximately 76% of them detected once, and roughly 15% sits in the top ten. Chemo-refractory metastatic non-small-cell lung cancer patients received focal radiation with ipilimumab CTLA-4 blockade. This CDR3 is 15 amino acids long. Per the germline V gene, CDR1 is SGHTA and CDR2 is FQGNSA. Trimming at V came to 3 bases and at J to 5 bases, leaving 5 bases not matched to a gene. The sample here was peripheral blood, taken from a patient treated with radiotherapy plus ipilimumab. This receptor was taken from a human donor with non-small cell lung cancer whose response to radiotherapy plus ipilimumab could not be evaluated. Some clones in this sample may be carry-over from other donors' samples. The genes are TRBV7-2 and TRBJ1-5; 9 bases agree with TRBD1. The DNA for the CDR3 is TGTGCCAGCAGCTTCAGGGACAGGGAATATCAGCCCCAGCATTTT. Its protein product is CASSFRDREYQPQHF.